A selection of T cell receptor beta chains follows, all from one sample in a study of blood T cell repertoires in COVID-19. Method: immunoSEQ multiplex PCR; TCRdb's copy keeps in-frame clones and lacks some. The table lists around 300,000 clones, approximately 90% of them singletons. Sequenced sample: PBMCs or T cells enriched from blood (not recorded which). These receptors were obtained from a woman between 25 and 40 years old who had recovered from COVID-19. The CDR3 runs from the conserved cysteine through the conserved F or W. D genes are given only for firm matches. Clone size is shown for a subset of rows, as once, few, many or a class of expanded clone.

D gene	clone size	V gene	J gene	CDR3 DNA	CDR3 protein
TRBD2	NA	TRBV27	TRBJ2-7	TGTGCCAGCAGTCCCCAGGACAGGGGACTCCAACTAGCGGGAGTCTACGAGCAGTACTTC	CASSPQDRGLQLAGVYEQYF
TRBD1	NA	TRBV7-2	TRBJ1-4	TGTGCCAGCAGCTACACAGGGGGGCGGGAAAAACTGTTTTTT	CASSYTGGREKLFF
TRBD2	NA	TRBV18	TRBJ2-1	TGTGCCAGCTCACCAGCCGGGACTAGCGGACGGAATGAGCAGTTCTTC	CASSPAGTSGRNEQFF
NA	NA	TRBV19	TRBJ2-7	TGTGCCAGTAGCAGAGACAGATCCTACGAGCAGTACTTC	CASSRDRSYEQYF
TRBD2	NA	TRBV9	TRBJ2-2	TGTGCCAGCAGCGCTAGCGGGAGGGCCGGAACCGGGGAGCTGTTTTTT	CASSASGRAGTGELFF
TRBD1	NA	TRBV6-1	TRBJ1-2	TGTGCCAGCAGTGAACAAATGGGCGGGACAGGAGAACCTTATGGCTACACCTTC	CASSEQMGGTGEPYGYTF
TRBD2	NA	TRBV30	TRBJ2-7	TGTGCCTGGAGTAGGGGCGCTAGCGGAGTCTACGAGCAGTACTTC	CAWSRGASGVYEQYF
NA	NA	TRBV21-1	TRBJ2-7	TGTGCCAGCAGCAACTGGGGGGGTCCCTACGAGCAGTACTTC	CASSNWGGPYEQYF
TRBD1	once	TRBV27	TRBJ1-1	TGTGCCAGCAGCGGTCTCGGGACAGTGGTCCCTGAAGCTTTCTTT	CASSGLGTVVPEAFF
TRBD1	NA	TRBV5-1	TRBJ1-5	TGCGCCAGCAGCACGGGACAGGGAGGTCGTCTTAGCAATCAGCCCCAGCATTTT	CASSTGQGGRLSNQPQHF
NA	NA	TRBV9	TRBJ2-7	TGTGCCAGCAGCCCTCATCCTAACCTCTCCTACGAGCAGTACTTC	CASSPHPNLSYEQYF
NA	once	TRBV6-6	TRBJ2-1	TGTGCCAGCAGTTACCCGCAGGTCTTC	CASSYPQVF
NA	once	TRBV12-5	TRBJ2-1	TGTGCTAGTGGGCTAGGGGTAGGCAATGAGCAGTTCTTC	CASGLGVGNEQFF
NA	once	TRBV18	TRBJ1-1	TGTGCCAGCTCACCAGGGGCGTCGGGCACTGAAGCTTTCTTT	CASSPGASGTEAFF
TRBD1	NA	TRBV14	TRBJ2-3	TGTGCCAGCAGTCCGGACAGGAGCTTCACAGATACGCAGTATTTT	CASSPDRSFTDTQYF
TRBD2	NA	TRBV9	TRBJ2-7	TGTGCCAGCAGCCCAGGAGGGGGACTAGCGGCCTACGAGCAGTACTTC	CASSPGGGLAAYEQYF
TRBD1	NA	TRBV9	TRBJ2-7	TGTGCCAGCAGCGCAGACAGGGGGATTTACGAGCAGTACTTC	CASSADRGIYEQYF
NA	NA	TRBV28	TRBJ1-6	TGTGCCAGCTGGGCCAGGGTGTGGCACTTT	CASWARVWHF
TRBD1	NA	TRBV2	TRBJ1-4	TGTGCCAGCACCGGGACAGGGAATGAAAAACTGTTTTTT	CASTGTGNEKLFF
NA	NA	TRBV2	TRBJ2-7	TGTGCCAGCAGTCTTCTCTACGAGCAGTACTTC	CASSLLYEQYF
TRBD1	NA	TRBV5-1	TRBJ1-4	TGCGCCAGCAGCTCTCACAAGGGGGCATCGACTAATGAAAAACTGTTTTTT	CASSSHKGASTNEKLFF
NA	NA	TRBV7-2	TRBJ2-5	TGTGCCAGCAGCTTAGATTGGACAGTAGAAGAGACCCAGTACTTC	CASSLDWTVEETQYF
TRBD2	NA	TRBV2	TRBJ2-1	TGTGCCAGCACTCAGCGACTAGCGTACAATGAGCAGTTCTTC	CASTQRLAYNEQFF
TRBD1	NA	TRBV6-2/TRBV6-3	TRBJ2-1	TGTGCCAGCAGTACTGTGGGACAGGGGGACAATGAGCAGTTCTTC	CASSTVGQGDNEQFF
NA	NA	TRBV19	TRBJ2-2	TGTGCCAGTAGCAAGACAGGTTTAGACACCGGGGAGCTGTTTTTT	CASSKTGLDTGELFF
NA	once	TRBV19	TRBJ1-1	TGTGCCAGTAGTATAGATGAGGAGCGGAACACTGAAGCTTTCTTT	CASSIDEERNTEAFF
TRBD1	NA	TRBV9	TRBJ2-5	TGTGCCAGCAGCATAGGACAGGGGCAAGAGACCCAGTACTTC	CASSIGQGQETQYF
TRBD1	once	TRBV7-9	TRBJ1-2	TGTGCCAGCAGCTTGACAGGGGGCGGTGGCTACACCTTC	CASSLTGGGGYTF
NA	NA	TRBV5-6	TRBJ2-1	TGTGCCAGCAGCTTTCTGTACAATGAGCAGTTCTTC	CASSFLYNEQFF
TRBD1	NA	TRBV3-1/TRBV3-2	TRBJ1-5	TGTGCCAGCAGCCAAGAAAGGCATGGACAGGGTTTTTCTGACAGCAATCAGCCCCAGCATTTT	CASSQERHGQGFSDSNQPQHF
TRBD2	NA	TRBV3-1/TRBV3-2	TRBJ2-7	TGTGCCAGCAGCCACGGACTAGCGGGACAATACGAGCAGTACTTC	CASSHGLAGQYEQYF
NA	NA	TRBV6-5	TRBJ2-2	TGTGCCAGCAGTTACTCTTCGGGGTATAACACCGGGGAGCTGTTTTTT	CASSYSSGYNTGELFF
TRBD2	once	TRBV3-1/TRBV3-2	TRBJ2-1	TGTGCCAGCAGCCAGCCTAGCGGGTCCTACAATGAGCAGTTCTTC	CASSQPSGSYNEQFF
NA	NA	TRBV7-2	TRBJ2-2	TGTGCCAGCAGCTTAGGATTAACAGGGAGTACGAACACCGGGGAGCTGTTTTTT	CASSLGLTGSTNTGELFF
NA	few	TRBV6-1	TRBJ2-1	TGTGCCAGCAGTGAAACAGGGAACTCCTACAATGAGCAGTTCTTC	CASSETGNSYNEQFF
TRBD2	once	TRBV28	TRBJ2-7	TGTGCCAGCAGTCCCACGCAGGGAGGGACCTACGAGCAGTACTTC	CASSPTQGGTYEQYF
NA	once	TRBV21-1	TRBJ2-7	TGTGCCAGCACACGGCGGCCAGGGACCTACGAGCAGTACTTC	CASTRRPGTYEQYF
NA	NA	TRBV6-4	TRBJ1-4	TGTGCCAGAGGAGCAGTCAGGGGAGTTTTT	CARGAVRGVF
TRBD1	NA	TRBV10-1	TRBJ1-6	TGCGCCAGCAGTGCAGGACAGGGGAATTCACCCCTCCACTTT	CASSAGQGNSPLHF
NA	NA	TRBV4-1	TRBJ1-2	TGCGCCAGCAGCCACAGGCCGAACTATGGCTACACCTTC	CASSHRPNYGYTF
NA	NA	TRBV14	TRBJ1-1	TGTGCCAGCAGCCAAGCCAGGGATAACACTGAAGCTTTCTTT	CASSQARDNTEAFF
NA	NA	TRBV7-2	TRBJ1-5	TGTGCCAGCAGCGGCAGCGGAGGGGCTGGGCAGCCCCAGCATTTT	CASSGSGGAGQPQHF
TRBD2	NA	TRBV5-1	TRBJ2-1	TGCGCCAGCAGCCCGAACCCGTTGGCGGGAGGTCCCTACAATGAGCAGTTCTTC	CASSPNPLAGGPYNEQFF
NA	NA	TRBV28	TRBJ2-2	TGTGCCAGCATCCACAAAAGGACTATCCTCACCGGGGAGCTGTTTTTT	CASIHKRTILTGELFF
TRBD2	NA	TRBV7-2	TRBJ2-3	TGTGCCAGCAGCTTAGCGCTTAGAGGGACTAGCGGGAGGCCCGACACAGATACGCAGTATTTT	CASSLALRGTSGRPDTDTQYF
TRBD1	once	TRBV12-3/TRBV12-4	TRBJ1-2	TGTGCCAGCAGTCCCCGACAGGGATTCTACACCTTC	CASSPRQGFYTF
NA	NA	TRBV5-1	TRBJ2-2	TGCGCCAGCAGCTTGGGACTAGTGAACACCGGGGAGCTGTTTTTT	CASSLGLVNTGELFF
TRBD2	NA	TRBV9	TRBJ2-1	TGTGCCAGCAGCTCAGGACTAGCGGGAGTTACTGAGCAGTTCTTC	CASSSGLAGVTEQFF
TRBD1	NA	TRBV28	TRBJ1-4	TGTGCCACCCAGGGGGAGAAACTGTTTTTT	CATQGEKLFF
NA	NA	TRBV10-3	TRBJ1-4	TGTGCCTCGCAAATTTCACAGGAGAATGAAAAACTGTTTTTT	CASQISQENEKLFF
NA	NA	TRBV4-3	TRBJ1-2	TGCGCCAGCAGCCAAGCAGGTGGAGGCTACACCTTC	CASSQAGGGYTF